A single sample is the source of the 3 T cell receptor beta chains below, sequenced in a study of cytomegalovirus exposure and HLA in healthy donors. PCR amplification relied on 60 Vbeta primers (plus 13 Jbeta primers). Assay: immunoSEQ multiplex PCR; the TCRdb copy retains only in-frame clones and omits some. The sample includes approximately 160,000 clones, less than 90% of them seen just once. Sequencing input: PBMCs. Receptor source: a woman aged 45-65 years in good health and CMV-seropositive.

The chain uses TRBV25-1 and TRBJ2-3, with TRBD2 matching over 9 bases. This CDR3 is built from 16 residues. The germline V gene encodes CDR1 MGHDK and CDR2 SYGVNS. Trimming cost V 4 bases and J 2 bases; bases outside gene matches: 7. The chain's CDR3 is CASSVASGVITDTQYF. The CDR3 DNA reads as TGTGCCAGCAGTGTGGCTAGCGGGGTGATCACAGATACGCAGTATTTT.

This clone was observed a single time. V and J are TRBV5-1 and TRBJ2-5; D not certain. The CDR3 totals 14 residues. Between the trimmed V and J ends, which lost 4 bases and 5 bases, there was a span of 15 bases. Germline values: CDR1 SGHRS, CDR2 YFSETQ. The CDR3 loop is CASSVPQVRETQYF. CDR3 bases: TGCGCCAGCAGCGTACCGCAGGTCAGGGAGACCCAGTACTTC.

V and J are TRBV2 and TRBJ1-1; D unresolved. This CDR3 region has 13 residues. V was shortened by 8 bases and J by 2 bases, with 12 bases between the two germline ends. Germline CDR1 is SNHLY and CDR2 is FYNNEI. The CDR3 region is CASLRIVNTEAFF. DNA for the CDR3: TGTGCCAGCTTGAGGATTGTAAACACTGAAGCTTTCTTT.